What follows are 17 T cell receptor beta chains derived from one specimen sequenced in a study of OX40 agonist ivuxolimab in advanced cancers. Library prep was done by the immunoSEQ multiplex PCR assay. TCRdb took this table from immuneACCESS and kept in-frame rearrangements with V and J called. Such tables lack part of the clones; where checked against another copy, unresolved V genes explain under half of the gap, and the rest is unexplained. Within this sample are tens of thousands of clones, with approximately 80% of them counted one time only. The ten largest clonotypes hold less than 45% of the sample. The sequencing here drew on CD4+ or CD8+ T cells sorted from blood, taken in a trial of the OX40 agonist ivuxolimab. The source is an adult with an advanced solid tumor such as melanoma, head and neck, liver or kidney cancer.

The genes are TRBV18 and TRBJ2-7, with TRBD1 matching over 7 bases. The CDR3 runs 15 residues. The V and J ends lost 3 bases and 2 bases, in that order; junction bases with no gene match: 7. Germline lookup yields CDR1 KGHSH and CDR2 LQKENI. The CDR3 DNA follows: TGTGCCAGCTCACCTGAAGGGGGCCCAACCTACGAGCAGTACTTC. It yields the protein CASSPEGGPTYEQYF.

The chain combines TRBV5-6 with TRBJ2-5; D is unresolved. This CDR3 has 15 amino acids. Per germline, CDR1 SGHDT and CDR2 YYEEEE. The V and J ends lost 3 bases and 3 bases respectively, with 15 bases between them. CDR3 nucleotides: TGTGCCAGCAGCTCCCCCGCTGGTGCGGAAGAGACCCAGTACTTC. Translation gives CASSSPAGAEETQYF.

The chain uses TRBV6-6 and TRBJ2-3, with D perhaps TRBD2 (5 bases). Germline-derived CDR1 and CDR2 are MNHNY and SVGAGI (reference sequence). V was cut by 2 bases and J by 1 base, with 10 bases left in between. The CDR3 totals 15 residues. The CDR3 protein is CASSYEGFRTDTQYF. The CDR3 region has the DNA TGTGCCAGCAGTTACGAGGGATTTCGCACAGATACGCAGTATTTT.

This clone has just one count. J is TRBJ2-2 and V is TRBV2, with TRBD2 as a possible D gene (5 bases). Germline values: CDR1 SNHLY, CDR2 FYNNEI. Deletions cut 7 bases from V and 11 bases from J, with 20 bases between. CDR3 length: 14 amino acids. The CDR3 DNA sequence: TGTGCCAGCAAAGTTAGTGTCGGGGAGTCTGAGCTGTTTTTT. Translation gives CASKVSVGESELFF. The whole variable domain, filled in from reference TRBV2 and TRBJ2-2, reads EPEVTQTPSHQVTQMGQEVILRCVPISNHLYFYWYRQILGQKVEFLVSFYNNEISEKSEIFDDQFSVERPDGSNFTLKIRSTKLEDSAMYFCASKVSVGESELFFGEGSRLTVL.

V is TRBV9 and J is TRBJ2-3; TRBD2 aligns across 8 bases. Germline V gives CDR1 SGDLS, CDR2 YYNGEE. This CDR3 region has 16 residues. Trimming cost V 4 bases and J 2 bases; bases outside gene matches: 9. The CDR3 here is CASSPGGRIITDTQYF. The CDR3 DNA is TGTGCCAGCAGCCCGGGGGGGCGAATAATCACAGATACGCAGTATTTT.

This sequence joins TRBV5-5 and TRBJ1-1; D call uncertain. V was trimmed by 0 bases and J by 2 bases, leaving 5 bases between them. The CDR3 runs 13 residues. Germline V gene lookup returns CDR1 SGHKS and CDR2 YYEKEE (reference sequence). CDR3 amino acids: CASSLGGNTEAFF. The DNA of the CDR3 is TGTGCCAGCAGCTTGGGGGGAAACACTGAAGCTTTCTTT.

This chain uses TRBV10-3 with TRBJ2-7; TRBD1 matches at 7 bases. V trimming: 8 bases; J trimming: 6 bases; junction bases outside the gene matches: 7. The CDR3 is 12 amino acids. CDR1 and CDR2 from the germline V gene are ENHRY and SYGVKD. CDR3 loop: CAIGQDSGEQYF. CDR3 in DNA: TGTGCCATCGGACAGGATTCAGGCGAGCAGTACTTC.

The chain is built from TRBV19 and TRBJ1-6; the match to TRBD1 covers 8 bases. From germline, CDR1 is LNHDA and CDR2 SQIVND (reference sequence). V lost 4 bases, J lost 6 bases, and 5 bases stayed unmatched. The CDR3 has 15 amino acids. The DNA of the CDR3 is TGTGCCAGTAGTACGACAGGGGTCCCTAATTCACCCCTCCACTTT. The encoded protein is CASSTTGVPNSPLHF.

This clone was seen only a few times. The gene calls are TRBV6-1 and TRBJ1-6, with unresolved D. Germline loops: CDR1 MNHNS, CDR2 SASEGT. V gave up 1 base and J gave up 2 bases, with 18 bases separating them. This CDR3 region has 19 residues. The CDR3 bases are TGTGCCAGCAGTGAAGATAGGTCTTCGGGGATCCCCTATAATTCACCCCTCCACTTT. It is translated as CASSEDRSSGIPYNSPLHF.

The DNA for the CDR3 is TGTGCCAGCAGTTTAAGTAGCGGATCCTACAATGAGCAGTTCTTC. As protein: CASSLSSGSYNEQFF. The V gene is TRBV27, the J gene TRBJ2-1; possible D gene TRBD2, 6 bases. The CDR3 totals 15 residues. The V gene's germline CDR1 is MNHEY and CDR2 SMNVEV (reference sequence). V was cut by 2 bases and J by 1 base, with 9 bases left in between.

J is TRBJ1-1 and V is TRBV6-1; unclear D gene. Between the trimmed V and J ends, which lost 10 bases and 4 bases, there was a span of 13 bases. Germline-derived CDR1 and CDR2 are MNHNS and SASEGT. The CDR3 spans 12 residues. Here the CDR3 reads CATGRSFTEAFF. In DNA, the CDR3 is TGTGCCACGGGGAGGAGCTTCACTGAAGCTTTCTTT.

The V call is TRBV7-9, the J call TRBJ2-7; possibly TRBD1 or TRBD2 for D (5 bases each). There are 15 residues in the CDR3. V was cut by 4 bases and J by 2 bases, with 15 bases left in between. Germline CDR1 reads SEHNR; CDR2 reads FQNEAQ (reference sequence). The CDR3 sequence is CASSYEGRTTYEQYF. CDR3 coding DNA: TGTGCCAGCAGCTATGAGGGGCGGACAACCTACGAGCAGTACTTC. The full variable domain, completed using reference TRBV7-9 and TRBJ2-7, is DTGVSQNPRHKITKRGQNVTFRCDPISEHNRLYWYRQTLGQGPEFLTYFQNEAQLEKSRLLSDRFSAERPKGSFSTLEIQRTEQGDSAMYLCASSYEGRTTYEQYFGPGTRLTVT.

CDR3 loop: CASGFGDTQPQHF. The CDR3 DNA reads TGTGCTAGTGGTTTTGGGGATACTCAGCCCCAGCATTTT. The J gene is TRBJ1-5, the V gene TRBV12-5, with no clear D. Germline CDR1 reads LGHNT; CDR2 reads FRNRAP. With 3 bases removed from V and 6 bases from J, the gap between germline ends came to 9 bases. This CDR3 region has 13 residues.

V is TRBV19 and J is TRBJ1-4; no firm D call. Germline values: CDR1 LNHDA, CDR2 SQIVND (reference sequence). The V and J ends lost 9 bases and 4 bases respectively, with 15 bases between them. There are 14 residues in the CDR3. The DNA of the CDR3 is TGTGCCAGCCAATTCGGGATTCATAATGAAAAACTGTTTTTT. Its translation is CASQFGIHNEKLFF.

The CDR3 nucleotides read TGTGCCAGCAGCACCAGTTCAGGAGCCGACTACGAGCAGTACTTC. Amino acids: CASSTSSGADYEQYF. The chain is built from TRBV9 and TRBJ2-5; D is unresolved. The J call could be wrong; TRBJ2-7 is a better fit for the DNA end. This CDR3 has 15 amino acids. Germline assignment: CDR1 SGDLS and CDR2 YYNGEE.

This chain uses TRBV27 with TRBJ2-1, with TRBD2 matching over 10 bases. J was trimmed by 0 bases and V by 5 bases; bases with no gene match: 1. The CDR3 spans 15 residues. The V gene's germline CDR1 is MNHEY and CDR2 SMNVEV (reference sequence). CDR3 in amino acids: CASSPSGGSYNEQFF. CDR3 DNA: TGTGCCAGCAGTCCTAGCGGGGGCTCCTACAATGAGCAGTTCTTC.

This chain links TRBV9 with TRBJ2-1, with D unresolved. Per germline, CDR1 SGDLS and CDR2 YYNGEE. CDR3 length: 12 residues. Trimming cost V 5 bases and J 5 bases, with 8 bases left between them. The CDR3 sequence: CASSLENNEQFF. The CDR3, as DNA: TGTGCCAGCAGTCTCGAGAACAATGAGCAGTTCTTC.